This TCR beta chain was observed in a study of technical replicates of blood from a few donors. V gave up 0 bases and J gave up 7 bases; unmatched junction bases: 4. The CDR3 extends over 15 amino acids. The germline V gene has CDR1 SGHKS and CDR2 YYEKEE (reference sequence). Method: immunoSEQ multiplex PCR; TCRdb's copy keeps in-frame clones and lacks some. This sample has some 77,000 clones; about 91% occur once, and the top ten carry 0.3% to 0.45%. This TCR came from a human donor in good health. This sequence joins TRBV5-5 and TRBJ1-5; TRBD1 matches at 10 bases. Material for sequencing was T cells isolated from PBMCs. In DNA, the CDR3 is TGTGCCAGCAGCTTGGGACAGGGGGCCTTGCAGCCCCAGCATTTT. Protein: CASSLGQGALQPQHF.